The clone carrying this T cell receptor (beta chain) was detected a few times. Its antigen is currently unknown. V shed 7 bases, J shed 1 base, and the junction held 13 bases outside the gene matches. This CDR3 has 17 residues. Germline V CDR1 and CDR2: GTSNPN, SVGIG (reference sequence). These data originate in a study of cytomegalovirus exposure and HLA in healthy donors. TCRdb's copy holds only in-frame clones and misses some; the assay was immunoSEQ multiplex PCR. The sample includes fewer than 150,000 clones, 88% of them seen just once. Study-level results: Cytomegalovirus status was reportedly diagnosed by the classifier with high sensitivity and specificity. The study found most TCR sequences rare, yet found some public TCRs in many donors. Cytomegalovirus association was listed for around 170 TCR beta chains. Specificity for CMV antigens was confirmed in vitro for a few of the CMV-associated chains.

The TCR comes from a woman aged 18 to 35 in good health and CMV-seropositive. The sequenced material came from PBMCs. The V call is TRBV30, the J call TRBJ1-6; 7 bases align to TRBD1. The CDR3 nucleotides read TGTGCCTTCAGCCCGCTCAGGGGGAATTCCTATAATTCACCCCTCCACTTT. Its protein is CAFSPLRGNSYNSPLHF.